The TCR beta chain described here comes from a study of CD8 T cells in ankylosing spondylitis. General study findings and limits: One TCR beta motif, made up of several highly homologous variants, appeared characteristic of ankylosing spondylitis blood.

One entry per CDR3 protein, called by TCRdb with MiXCR from the 5' RACE reads. This table holds some 270,000 distinct CDR3 sequences, over 15% found once. This clonotype has more than one count but fewer than ten. What it binds is unknown. The CDR3 runs to 15 residues. V was clipped by 7 bases and J by 0 bases; unmatched bases: 6. The germline V gene has CDR1 LNHDA and CDR2 SQIVND (reference sequence). The material sequenced was blood, either unsorted or a sorted T cell fraction (not recorded which). The rearrangement links TRBV19 to TRBJ2-1; 7 nucleotides match TRBD1. The clonotype comes from a male donor with ankylosing spondylitis or in good health (not recorded which). The CDR3 loop is CASIGTASSYNEQFF. CDR3 nucleotide sequence: TGTGCCAGTATCGGGACAGCGAGCTCCTACAATGAGCAGTTCTTC.